One and the same sample provided the 30 T cell receptor beta chains below, sequenced in a study of PD-L1 blockade in urothelial cancer. Clones were read by immunoSEQ multiplex PCR, and TCRdb kept only the in-frame ones, dropping some. There are more than 80,000 clones in the sample; about four fifths occur only once, and 8% to 9.5% lies in the top ten. The sample consisted of PBMCs, taken around atezolizumab (anti-PD-L1) treatment. The receptors shown here come from a man between 65 and 80 years old with urothelial cancer.

This rearrangement joins TRBV5-1 to TRBJ1-4; 7 bases are a match to TRBD1. Germline CDR1 is SGHRS and CDR2 is YFSETQ. The length of the CDR3 is 14 residues. J gave up 3 bases and V 4 bases, and 3 bases lay outside the gene matches. The CDR3, as DNA: TGCGCCAGCAGCGAGGGACAGCCTAATGAAAAACTGTTTTTT. Protein: CASSEGQPNEKLFF.

The chain links TRBV30 to TRBJ2-3; perhaps TRBD2 as D (5 bases). The CDR3 has 15 residues. The germline V gene has CDR1 GTSNPN and CDR2 SVGIG (reference sequence). The ends were cut back, 0 bases at V and 0 bases at J, with 10 bases in the middle. The CDR3 here is CAWSVLVESTDTQYF. CDR3 in DNA: TGTGCCTGGAGTGTACTAGTAGAGAGCACAGATACGCAGTATTTT.

This chain connects TRBV6-5 to TRBJ2-4; 11 nucleotides agree with TRBD1. The CDR3 is 13 amino acids. Trimming cost V 4 bases and J 8 bases; bases outside gene matches: 1. The germline V gene encodes CDR1 MNHEY and CDR2 SVGAGI. The CDR3 nucleotides read TGTGCCAGCAGTTGGGACAGGGGGTACATTCAGTACTTC. The encoded protein is CASSWDRGYIQYF.

CDR3 sequence (DNA): TGTGCCAGTAGTCCCGGACTAGCGGGAGGAGGTGAGCAGTACTTC. Residues: CASSPGLAGGGEQYF. This rearrangement joins TRBV19 to TRBJ2-7; 14 bases agree with TRBD2. V was clipped by 5 bases and J by 7 bases; unmatched bases: 7. The CDR3 runs to 15 residues. Looked up from germline, CDR1 is LNHDA and CDR2 is SQIVND (reference sequence).

The J gene is TRBJ2-5, the V gene TRBV5-8; D perhaps matches TRBD2 (5 bases). CDR1 and CDR2 (germline): SGHTS, YDEGEE. CDR3 size: 17 residues. Between the trimmed V and J ends, which lost 4 bases and 4 bases, there was a span of 23 bases. CDR3 loop: CASSPLIRGALGETQYF. The CDR3 coding sequence is TGTGCCAGCAGCCCTCTGATCCGGGGAGCTTTAGGAGAGACCCAGTACTTC. Full variable domain (missing parts from reference TRBV5-8 and TRBJ2-5): EAGVTQSPTHLIKTRGQQATLRCSPISGHTSVYWYQQALGLGLQFLLWYDEGEERNRGNFPPRFSGRQFPNYSSELNVNALELEDSALYLCASSPLIRGALGETQYFGPGTRLLVL.

On this clone itself: The same CDR3 can be traced to other DNA sequences in this sample. The V and J genes are TRBV5-1 and TRBJ2-5; 12 positions agree with TRBD2. Germline CDR1 reads SGHRS; CDR2 reads YFSETQ. The CDR3 spans 16 residues. The trim removed 0 bases at V and 2 bases at J, leaving 2 bases unmatched. CDR3 nucleotides: TGCGCCAGCAGCTTGGCACTAGCGGGGGGACAAGAGACCCAGTACTTC. It encodes CASSLALAGGQETQYF.

The gene calls are TRBV2 and TRBJ2-1, with D possibly matching TRBD1 (7 bases). Germline CDR1 reads SNHLY; CDR2 reads FYNNEI. Trimming took off 8 bases at V and 5 bases at J, with 13 bases between the two ends. There are 13 residues in the CDR3. CDR3 protein: CASGGTANNEQFF. The CDR3 nucleotides are TGTGCCAGCGGGGGGACAGCCAACAATGAGCAGTTCTTC.

This chain connects TRBV9 to TRBJ1-3; 8 bases are shared with TRBD1. Germline CDR1 SGDLS, CDR2 YYNGEE. The trim removed 3 bases at V and 3 bases at J, leaving 11 bases unmatched. CDR3 length equals 17 residues. The CDR3 coding sequence is TGTGCCAGCAGCGGGACAGGGTCTTTAGTTAGTGGAAACACCATATATTTT. Translated: CASSGTGSLVSGNTIYF. The full variable domain, rest sourced from reference TRBV9 and TRBJ1-3, is DSGVTQTPKHLITATGQRVTLRCSPRSGDLSVYWYQQSLDQGLQFLIQYYNGEERAKGNILERFSAQQFPDLHSELNLSSLELGDSALYFCASSGTGSLVSGNTIYFGEGSWLTVV.

This clone has a single count. V gene TRBV10-3 combines with J gene TRBJ2-3; 9 bases are shared with TRBD1. Trimming took 5 bases from V and 3 from J; bases not matched to a gene: 9. The CDR3 is 16 residues long. Germline CDR1 is ENHRY and CDR2 is SYGVKD. CDR3 nucleotides: TGTGCCATCAGTTCACCGGGACAGGGTGATACAGATACGCAGTATTTT. It yields the protein CAISSPGQGDTDTQYF.

This chain's CDR3 is CAITERGSPSDEQFF. DNA of the CDR3: TGTGCCATCACCGAACGCGGCTCCCCCTCGGATGAGCAGTTCTTC. The chain uses TRBV10-3 and TRBJ2-1; D uncertain. The CDR3 has 15 residues. Germline CDR1 and CDR2: ENHRY and SYGVKD. Trimming removed 7 bases at V and 8 bases at J, with 21 bases between.

The V call is TRBV7-2, the J call TRBJ2-7; D may be TRBD2 (5 bases). The V end lost 3 bases, the J end lost 3 bases, and 9 bases lay between the germline ends. CDR3 length equals 13 residues. The germline V gene encodes CDR1 SGHTA and CDR2 FQGNSA. The CDR3 DNA follows: TGTGCCAGCAGCTTCGGAGGCTACTACGAGCAGTACTTC. Translating it yields CASSFGGYYEQYF.

V usage is TRBV6-1 and J usage is TRBJ2-5, with TRBD1 matching 7 bases. The CDR3 consists of 13 residues. With 1 base clipped from V and 4 bases from J, the junction kept 0 bases outside the gene matches. Germline-derived CDR1 and CDR2 are MNHNS and SASEGT. CDR3 sequence (DNA): TGTGCCAGCAGTGAAGGACAGGGAGAGACCCAGTACTTC. It is translated as CASSEGQGETQYF.

This clone was seen once. The chain combines TRBV5-4 with TRBJ2-7, with 8 bases aligning to TRBD1. CDR1 SGHNT and CDR2 YYREEE come from the germline V gene (reference sequence). With 5 bases clipped from V and 2 bases from J, the junction kept 9 bases outside the gene matches. CDR3 size: 15 residues. The CDR3, as DNA: TGTGCCAGCAGTTCCGGGACAGGCGTTACCTACGAGCAGTACTTC. Encoded protein: CASSSGTGVTYEQYF.

This clone appeared a single time. The CDR3 loop reads CASSRWSGSTDTQYF. The CDR3 DNA sequence: TGTGCCAGCTCACGCTGGAGCGGGAGCACAGATACGCAGTATTTT. The chain carries TRBV18 and TRBJ2-3; D is perhaps TRBD2 (6 bases). With 4 bases removed from V and 0 bases from J, the gap between germline ends came to 11 bases. Germline V gene lookup returns CDR1 KGHSH and CDR2 LQKENI. This CDR3 spans 15 amino acids.

CDR3 amino acids: CASSSPGTLNTEAFF. CDR3 nucleotide sequence: TGCGCCAGCAGCTCCCCCGGGACATTGAACACTGAAGCTTTCTTT. The rearrangement joins TRBV5-1 to TRBJ1-1; TRBD1 might be the D (6 bases). Germline values: CDR1 SGHRS, CDR2 YFSETQ. V lost 3 bases, J lost 0 bases, and 12 bases lay in between. The CDR3 is 15 residues long. The full variable domain, rest sourced from reference TRBV5-1 and TRBJ1-1, is KAGVTQTPRYLIKTRGQQVTLSCSPISGHRSVSWYQQTPGQGLQFLFEYFSETQRNKGNFPGRFSGRQFSNSRSEMNVSTLELGDSALYLCASSSPGTLNTEAFFGQGTRLTVV.

This rearrangement joins TRBV11-2 to TRBJ1-2; D may be TRBD1 (5 bases). The germline V gene encodes CDR1 SGHAT and CDR2 FQNNGV. This CDR3 spans 16 amino acids. The V and J ends lost 6 bases and 3 bases respectively, with 20 bases between them. CDR3 sequence: CASRSTLTDSHYGYTF. CDR3 nucleotides: TGTGCCAGCAGGTCCACCCTGACAGATTCGCACTATGGCTACACCTTC. Complete variable domain (other parts from reference TRBV11-2 and TRBJ1-2): EAGVAQSPRYKIIEKRQSVAFWCNPISGHATLYWYQQILGQGPKLLIQFQNNGVVDDSQLPKDRFSAERLKGVDSTLKIQPAKLEDSAVYLCASRSTLTDSHYGYTFGSGTRLTVV.

This clone has only a few counts. The chain employs TRBV7-3 and TRBJ2-6; tentatively, D is TRBD1 (5 bases). The CDR3 covers 15 residues. Germline V gene sequence: CDR1 SGHTA, CDR2 FQGTGA. V lost 4 bases to trimming and J lost 2 bases, with 9 bases between them. The CDR3 is CASSYGHTGANVLTF. In DNA form, the CDR3 reads TGTGCCAGCAGCTATGGACACACTGGGGCCAACGTCCTGACTTTC.

The chain combines TRBV18 with TRBJ1-1; 7 nucleotides line up with TRBD1. The CDR3 is 16 residues long. Germline values: CDR1 KGHSH, CDR2 LQKENI. V lost 1 base and J lost 2; bases outside the gene matches: 7. CDR3 loop: CASSPRGGELNTEAFF. CDR3 DNA: TGTGCCAGCTCACCACGAGGGGGCGAATTAAACACTGAAGCTTTCTTT. The full variable domain, its missing parts supplied by reference TRBV18 and TRBJ1-1, is NAGVMQNPRHLVRRRGQEARLRCSPMKGHSHVYWYRQLPEEGLKFMVYLQKENIIDESGMPKERFSAEFPKEGPSILRIQQVVRGDSAAYFCASSPRGGELNTEAFFGQGTRLTVV.

This clone was counted a few times. The chain couples TRBV14 to TRBJ2-1, with 10 positions matching TRBD2. Germline-derived CDR1 and CDR2 are SGHDN and FVKESK. The CDR3 sequence is 16 residues long. V was clipped by 5 bases and J by 3 bases; unmatched bases: 7. CDR3 protein: CASSTLAGSDYNEQFF. CDR3 in DNA: TGTGCCAGCAGCACACTAGCGGGATCCGACTACAATGAGCAGTTCTTC.

J is TRBJ2-1 and V is TRBV5-1; D is unresolved. Per the germline V gene, CDR1 is SGHRS and CDR2 is YFSETQ. V was clipped by 0 bases and J by 8 bases, with 9 bases between them. This CDR3 has 13 residues. The CDR3: CASSLEAEDEQFF. CDR3 nucleotide sequence: TGCGCCAGCAGCTTGGAGGCTGAGGATGAGCAGTTCTTC.

The rearrangement uses TRBV5-1 and TRBJ2-6; D perhaps matches TRBD2 (6 bases). The V end was cut by 3 bases, the J end by 2 bases, with 6 bases between. Per germline, CDR1 SGHRS and CDR2 YFSETQ. This CDR3 has 14 amino acids. The CDR3 nucleotides read TGCGCCAGCAGCTCTAGCGCTGGGGCCAACGTCCTGACTTTC. It is translated as CASSSSAGANVLTF.

The chain is built from TRBV5-4 and TRBJ2-3; 10 positions match TRBD2. In germline, CDR1 is SGHNT, CDR2 YYREEE (reference sequence). V lost 3 bases and J lost 1; bases outside the gene matches: 8. There are 17 residues in the CDR3. The CDR3 nucleotides are TGTGCCAGCAGCTCTGGGAGCGGGAGGGGAGGCACAGATACGCAGTATTTT. Its protein product is CASSSGSGRGGTDTQYF.

The chain uses TRBV28 and TRBJ2-3; a possible D gene is TRBD2 (5 bases). CDR3 size: 14 residues. Germline-derived CDR1 and CDR2 are MDHEN and SYDVKM. Trimming pared 6 bases from V and 4 bases from J, leaving 14 bases between. CDR3 bases: TGTGCCAGCAGGCCTACTTTGGAGGCAGATACGCAGTATTTT. This encodes CASRPTLEADTQYF.

The chain links TRBV28 to TRBJ1-2, with 7 bases matching TRBD1. V shed 4 bases, J shed 4 bases, and the junction held 9 bases outside the gene matches. Germline V gene lookup returns CDR1 MDHEN and CDR2 SYDVKM. The CDR3 spans 15 residues. CDR3 bases: TGTGCCAGCAGTTCGGGTGGACAGGTTCTCTATGGCTACACCTTC. The encoded protein is CASSSGGQVLYGYTF.

This sequence joins TRBV12-5 and TRBJ2-1, with 12 bases fitting TRBD2. The J segment lost 1 base and the V segment lost 5 bases, leaving 6 bases of the junction unmatched. This CDR3 has 17 amino acids. Germline CDR1 and CDR2: LGHNT and FRNRAP. For the CDR3, the DNA is TGTGCTAGTGGTAGGGGACTAGCGGGTCTTTCCTACAATGAGCAGTTCTTC. Its translation is CASGRGLAGLSYNEQFF.

This sequence joins TRBV5-1 and TRBJ2-3, with 11 bases aligning to TRBD2. The CDR3 sequence is 15 residues long. The junction had 2 bases not matched to a gene; V was cut back by 1 base and J by 4 bases. Germline loops: CDR1 SGHRS, CDR2 YFSETQ. The CDR3 bases are TGCGCCAGCAGCTTGACGACTAGCGGGGCAGATACGCAGTATTTT. It is translated as CASSLTTSGADTQYF.

For the CDR3, the DNA is TGTGCCAGCAGCTTGGACACAGGGGAGAATGAAAAACTGTTTTTT. It is translated as CASSLDTGENEKLFF. The chain employs TRBV5-5 and TRBJ1-4, with 7 bases fitting TRBD1. The length of the CDR3 is 15 residues. CDR1 and CDR2 (germline): SGHKS, YYEKEE (reference sequence). The V gene end was trimmed by 0 bases and the J gene end by 5 bases; junction bases not matched to a gene: 4.

This chain connects TRBV20-1 to TRBJ1-5; the D gene is possibly TRBD1 (5 bases). This CDR3 comprises 11 residues. Trimming stripped 3 bases from V and 9 bases from J, with 9 bases between. CDR1 is DFQATT, CDR2 SNEGSKA, per germline (reference sequence). CDR3 loop: CSARAQGPQHF. Here the CDR3 DNA reads TGCAGTGCTAGGGCGCAGGGGCCCCAGCATTTT.

As DNA, the CDR3 is TGTGCCAGCAGCCCCGGGACTAGCGCCGCCTACGAGCAGTACTTC. Amino acid sequence: CASSPGTSAAYEQYF. The chain combines TRBV5-4 with TRBJ2-7, with 10 bases that match TRBD2. The CDR3 covers 15 residues. The V gene end was trimmed by 4 bases and the J gene end by 2 bases; junction bases not matched to a gene: 6. CDR1 SGHNT and CDR2 YYREEE come from the germline V gene (reference sequence).

V gene TRBV5-6 combines with J gene TRBJ2-7, with D maybe TRBD2 (6 bases). CDR1 and CDR2 from the germline V gene are SGHDT and YYEEEE. The V end lost 4 bases, the J end lost 0 bases, and 14 bases lay between the germline ends. The CDR3 is 15 amino acids. As DNA, the CDR3 is TGTGCCAGCAGCGGGCGGCTGCGGGGCTCCTACGAGCAGTACTTC. Amino acid sequence: CASSGRLRGSYEQYF.